The source of this T cell receptor (beta chain) is a study of blood T cell repertoires in COVID-19. Study details: The origin of the acute and convalescent COVID-19 samples was the United States, Italy and Spain. Sample material is recorded as cDNA or gDNA derived from T cells, B-cell-depleted T cells, or PBMCs.

The repertoire was sequenced with immunoSEQ multiplex PCR; TCRdb's copy has only in-frame clones and lacks some. The sample contains approximately 69,000 clones, around four fifths of which appear only once. V was trimmed by 4 bases and J by 7 bases, leaving 10 bases between them. In germline, CDR1 is MNHEY, CDR2 SMNVEV (reference sequence). The CDR3 has 12 amino acids. The specimen sequenced was peripheral blood. V gene TRBV27 combines with J gene TRBJ2-5; no clear D gene. The receptor's source is a woman aged 80 or over with acute or convalescent COVID-19. DNA of the CDR3: TGTGCCAGCAGTTCTCCTCCCGGGACCCAGTACTTC. Encoded protein: CASSSPPGTQYF.